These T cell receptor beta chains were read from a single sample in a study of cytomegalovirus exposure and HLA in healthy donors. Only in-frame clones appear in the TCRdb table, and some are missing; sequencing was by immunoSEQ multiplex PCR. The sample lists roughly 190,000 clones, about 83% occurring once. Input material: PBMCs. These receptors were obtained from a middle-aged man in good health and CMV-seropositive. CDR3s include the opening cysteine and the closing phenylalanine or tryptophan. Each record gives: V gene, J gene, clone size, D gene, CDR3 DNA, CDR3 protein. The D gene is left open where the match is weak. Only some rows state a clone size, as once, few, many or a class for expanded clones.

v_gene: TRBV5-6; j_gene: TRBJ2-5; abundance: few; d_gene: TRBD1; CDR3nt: TGTGCCAGCAGCTTACAGGGGGCCAGGTGGCAGTACTTC; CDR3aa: CASSLQGARWQYF
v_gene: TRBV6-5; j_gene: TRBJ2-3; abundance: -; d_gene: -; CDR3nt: TGTGCCAGCAGTTACTCGGGCAGGCCTAGCACAGATACGCAGTATTTT; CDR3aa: CASSYSGRPSTDTQYF
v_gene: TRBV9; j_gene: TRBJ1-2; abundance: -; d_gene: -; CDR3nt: TGTGCCAGCAGCGGGACTCCTTCGGGGAACTATGGCTACACCTTC; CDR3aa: CASSGTPSGNYGYTF
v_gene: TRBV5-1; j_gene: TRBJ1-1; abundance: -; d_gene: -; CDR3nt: TGCGCCAGCAGCTTGGCGGCGACTACTTTGAACACTGAAGCTTTCTTT; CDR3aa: CASSLAATTLNTEAFF
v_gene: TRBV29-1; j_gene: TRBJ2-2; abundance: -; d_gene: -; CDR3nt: TGCAGCGTTTCGCGGACAACCTCGAACACCGGGGAGCTGTTTTTT; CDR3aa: CSVSRTTSNTGELFF
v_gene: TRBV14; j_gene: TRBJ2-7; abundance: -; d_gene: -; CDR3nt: TGTGCCAGCAGCAGGGGCCCCTACGAGCAGTACTTC; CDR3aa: CASSRGPYEQYF
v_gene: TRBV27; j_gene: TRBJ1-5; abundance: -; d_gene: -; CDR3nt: TGTGCCAGCAGTTTACAGGGATTTAAGCCCCAGCATTTT; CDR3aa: CASSLQGFKPQHF
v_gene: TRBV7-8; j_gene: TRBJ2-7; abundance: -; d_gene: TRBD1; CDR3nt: TGTGCCAGCAGCCTGACAGGGGCCAACTACGAGCAGTACTTC; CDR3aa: CASSLTGANYEQYF
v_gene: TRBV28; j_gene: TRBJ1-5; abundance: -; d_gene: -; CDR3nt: TGTGCCAGTCGCGGGTTAATTAATCAGCCCCAGCATTTT; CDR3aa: CASRGLINQPQHF
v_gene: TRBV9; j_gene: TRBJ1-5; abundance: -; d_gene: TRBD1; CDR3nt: TGTGCCAGCAGCCGGACAGGTCTTAATCAGCCCCAGCATTTT; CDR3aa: CASSRTGLNQPQHF
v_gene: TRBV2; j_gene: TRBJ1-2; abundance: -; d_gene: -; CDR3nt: TGTGCCAGCAGTGAAGGATGGGGGGAGAATGGCTACACCTTC; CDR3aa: CASSEGWGENGYTF
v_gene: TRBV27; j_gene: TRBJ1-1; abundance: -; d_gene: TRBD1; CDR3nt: TGTGCCAGCAGTTTAACAGGCAGGGGGACTGAAGCTTTCTTT; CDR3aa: CASSLTGRGTEAFF
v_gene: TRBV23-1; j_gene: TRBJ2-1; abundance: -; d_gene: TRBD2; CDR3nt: TGCGCCAGCAGTCAATACCCGACTAGCGGGAGGGCCCCAAGCTCCTACAATGAGCAGTTCTTC; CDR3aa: CASSQYPTSGRAPSSYNEQFF
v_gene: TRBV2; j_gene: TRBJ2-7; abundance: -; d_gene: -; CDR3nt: TGTGCCAGCAGTGGCGCTAGCGCACACTACGAGCAGTACTTC; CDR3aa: CASSGASAHYEQYF
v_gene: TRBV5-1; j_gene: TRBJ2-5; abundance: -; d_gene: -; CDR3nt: TGCGCCAGCAGCTTGACTTCCTCAGGGACCCAGTACTTC; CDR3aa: CASSLTSSGTQYF
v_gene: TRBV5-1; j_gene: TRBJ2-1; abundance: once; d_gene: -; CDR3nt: TGCGCCAGCAGCTTAGCTAGAAATGAGCAGTTCTTC; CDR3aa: CASSLARNEQFF
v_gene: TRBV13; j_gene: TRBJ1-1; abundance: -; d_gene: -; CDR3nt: TGTGCCAGCAGCTTATGGCGGGAGCTGAACACTGAAGCTTTCTTT; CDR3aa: CASSLWRELNTEAFF
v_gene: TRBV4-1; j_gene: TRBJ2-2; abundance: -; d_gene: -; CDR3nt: TGCGCCAGCAGCCAGGGGGACTCTTACACCGGGGAGCTGTTTTTT; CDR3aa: CASSQGDSYTGELFF
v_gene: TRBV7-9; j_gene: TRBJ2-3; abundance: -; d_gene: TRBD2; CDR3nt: TGTGCCAGCAGCCAAACTAGCGGGAGGGCCGGGACGCAGTATTTT; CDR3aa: CASSQTSGRAGTQYF
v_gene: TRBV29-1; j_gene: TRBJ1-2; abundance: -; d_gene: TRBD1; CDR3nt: TGCAGCGTTGAAGAGATGAGACAGGGAAACTATGGCTACACCTTC; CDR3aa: CSVEEMRQGNYGYTF
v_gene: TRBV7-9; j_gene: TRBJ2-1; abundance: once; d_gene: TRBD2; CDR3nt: TGTTCCAGCAGCCCCCCCGGGACTAGCGGGAGGGCCCATGAGCAGTTCTTC; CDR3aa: CSSSPPGTSGRAHEQFF
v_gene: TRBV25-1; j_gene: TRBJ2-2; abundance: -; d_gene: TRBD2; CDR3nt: TGTGCCAGCAGTGCGGGACTAGCGGGAGATGAGACCGGGGAGCTGTTTTTT; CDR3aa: CASSAGLAGDETGELFF
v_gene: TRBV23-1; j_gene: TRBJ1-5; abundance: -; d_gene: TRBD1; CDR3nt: TGCGCCAGCAGTCTCAACGACAGGGAAGGCAAGCCCCAGCATTTT; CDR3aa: CASSLNDREGKPQHF